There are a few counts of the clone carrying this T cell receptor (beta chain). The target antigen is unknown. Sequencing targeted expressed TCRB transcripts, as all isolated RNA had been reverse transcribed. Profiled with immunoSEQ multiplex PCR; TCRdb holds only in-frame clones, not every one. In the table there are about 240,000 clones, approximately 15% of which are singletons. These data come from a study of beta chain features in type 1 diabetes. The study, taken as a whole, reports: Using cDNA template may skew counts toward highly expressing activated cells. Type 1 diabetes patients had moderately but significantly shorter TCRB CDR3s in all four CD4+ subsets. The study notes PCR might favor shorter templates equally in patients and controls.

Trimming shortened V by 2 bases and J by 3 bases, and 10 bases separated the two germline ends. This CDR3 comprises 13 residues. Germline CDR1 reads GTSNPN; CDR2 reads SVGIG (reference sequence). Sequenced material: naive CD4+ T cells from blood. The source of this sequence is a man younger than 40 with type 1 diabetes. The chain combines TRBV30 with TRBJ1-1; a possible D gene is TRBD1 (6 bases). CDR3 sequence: CAWSRGSDTEAFF. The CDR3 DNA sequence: TGTGCCTGGAGTAGGGGGTCTGACACTGAAGCTTTCTTT.